These 27 T cell receptor beta chains came from one sample sequenced in a study of CD8 T cells in ankylosing spondylitis. MiXCR, applied by TCRdb to the 5' RACE reads, yields one record per CDR3 protein. This table holds about 400,000 distinct CDR3 sequences, approximately 20% found once. Antigen specificity for these receptors is unknown. Points from the study as a whole: A TCR beta motif of roughly eight highly homologous variants seemed to mark ankylosing spondylitis blood.

The source material was blood, either unsorted or a sorted T cell fraction (not recorded which). These receptors were obtained from a male donor with ankylosing spondylitis.

The gene calls are TRBV29-1 and TRBJ2-5, with D perhaps TRBD2 (6 bases). The germline V gene has CDR1 SQVTM and CDR2 ANQGSEA. This CDR3 comprises 21 residues. Between the trimmed V and J ends, which lost 4 bases and 5 bases, there was a span of 38 bases. The CDR3: CSVVGTFGSGAFRGIMETQYF. The CDR3, as DNA: TGCAGCGTTGTCGGTACCTTCGGGTCGGGAGCTTTCCGCGGAATAATGGAGACCCAGTACTTC.

There are many counts of this clonotype. The chain is built from TRBV5-1 and TRBJ1-3, with 8 bases fitting TRBD1. CDR3 length equals 14 residues. Germline V gene lookup returns CDR1 SGHRS and CDR2 YFSETQ. V lost 3 bases and J lost 2; bases outside the gene matches: 1. The DNA for the CDR3 is TGCGCCAGCAGCTCACAGGGGGCTGGAAACACCATATATTTT. Translated: CASSSQGAGNTIYF.

The V and J genes are TRBV2 and TRBJ2-1; D is tentatively TRBD1 or TRBD2 (5 bases each). V gave up 2 bases and J gave up 3 bases, with 14 bases separating them. This CDR3 contains 16 residues. The germline V gene has CDR1 SNHLY and CDR2 FYNNEI. This CDR3 is CASSEKIWGFYNEQFF. In nucleotides, the CDR3 is TGTGCCAGCAGTGAAAAAATATGGGGGTTCTACAATGAGCAGTTCTTC.

This clonotype has at least ten counts. This rearrangement joins TRBV18 to TRBJ2-7; unclear D gene. This CDR3 region has 16 residues. The germline CDR1 and CDR2 sequences are KGHSH and LQKENI. Between the trimmed V and J ends, which lost 3 bases and 0 bases, there was a span of 15 bases. In nucleotides, the CDR3 is TGTGCCAGCTCACCCTTTCTGGAGTCTAACTCCTACGAGCAGTACTTC. Its protein is CASSPFLESNSYEQYF.

This clonotype was counted between two and nine times. The chain carries TRBV6-2 or TRBV6-3 and TRBJ2-7; D ambiguous. From germline, CDR1 is MNHEY and CDR2 SVGEGT. CDR3 length equals 13 residues. Trimming took 10 bases from V and 3 from J, leaving 16 bases between them. The CDR3 DNA follows: TGTGCCACCCAGGCTGAGGAGTTCTACGAGCAGTACTTC. This codes for CATQAEEFYEQYF.

This clonotype was seen ten or more times. V and J are TRBV12-3 or TRBV12-4 and TRBJ2-3; 9 bases are shared with TRBD1. The CDR3 is made up of 15 amino acids. V was clipped by 4 bases and J by 3 bases; unmatched bases: 5. The CDR3 here is CASSSRQGGTDTQYF. CDR3 coding DNA: TGTGCCAGCAGTTCGAGACAGGGGGGGACAGATACGCAGTATTTT.

The chain combines TRBV5-1 with TRBJ2-5; 11 bases agree with TRBD2. V dropped 4 bases and J dropped 5; count of bases not matched to a gene: 7. This CDR3 has 15 residues. Germline CDR1 is SGHRS and CDR2 is YFSETQ. CDR3 coding DNA: TGCGCCAGCAGCCCGACTAGCGGGGTGGCGGAGACCCAGTACTTC. This encodes CASSPTSGVAETQYF.

J is TRBJ2-3 and V is TRBV21-1; the table's TRBD2 call for D was not verified on the DNA. TRBV21-1 is marked as a pseudogene. The CDR3 is made up of 14 amino acids. The DNA of the CDR3 is TGTGCCAGCCGACTAGCGAGGAGCACAGATACGCAGTATTTT. Encoded protein: CASRLARSTDTQYF.

In this sample, this clonotype turned up many times. The chain couples TRBV5-1 to TRBJ1-1; D is unclear. Deletions cut 6 bases from V and 1 base from J, with 13 bases between. Germline V lookup: CDR1 SGHRS, CDR2 YFSETQ. The CDR3 spans 14 residues. For the CDR3, the DNA is TGCGCCAGCAACCCCCCAGGAGCGAACACTGAAGCTTTCTTT. This codes for CASNPPGANTEAFF.

This clonotype was detected only a few times. The chain employs TRBV6-2 or TRBV6-3 and TRBJ1-1, with D possibly being TRBD1 (6 bases). V lost 0 bases and J 6 bases, leaving 8 bases between the germline ends. The germline V gene has CDR1 MNHEY and CDR2 SVGEGT. CDR3 length equals 13 residues. CDR3 loop: CASSYSGGPEAFF. For the CDR3, the DNA is TGTGCCAGCAGTTACTCTGGGGGGCCTGAAGCTTTCTTT.

This clonotype showed up just once. The CDR3 DNA sequence: TGTGCCAGCAGTCGTCCGGGACAGAAAAAAGAGACCCAGTACTTC. Translated, it gives CASSRPGQKKETQYF. The V gene is TRBV28, the J gene TRBJ2-5, with TRBD1 matching over 7 bases. Germline CDR1 and CDR2: MDHEN and SYDVKM. Losses at the gene ends were 5 bases for V and 3 bases for J; bases not matched to a gene: 9. The CDR3 has 15 residues.

This clonotype was seen a handful of times. V gene TRBV5-1 combines with J gene TRBJ2-3; D gene unclear. This CDR3 contains 14 residues. Trimming cost V 2 bases and J 1 base, with 8 bases left between them. Germline lookup yields CDR1 SGHRS and CDR2 YFSETQ. CDR3 nucleotides: TGCGCCAGCAGCTTACTGACGGGCACAGATACGCAGTATTTT. This translates into CASSLLTGTDTQYF.

This clonotype showed up many times. The rearrangement uses TRBV20-1 and TRBJ2-3; perhaps TRBD2 as D (6 bases). The germline V gene encodes CDR1 DFQATT and CDR2 SNEGSKA (reference sequence). V dropped 3 bases and J dropped 1 base, with 8 bases sitting between them. The CDR3 spans 13 residues. CDR3 nucleotides: TGCAGTGCTAGTCCGGGGGGCACAGATACGCAGTATTTT. As protein: CSASPGGTDTQYF.

The V call is TRBV12-3 or TRBV12-4, the J call TRBJ1-4; 10 nucleotides align to TRBD1. V was pared by 6 bases and J by 7 bases, with 8 bases of the junction left unmatched. This CDR3 is built from 15 residues. The CDR3 sequence: CASRHTGTGAEKLFF. The CDR3, as DNA: TGTGCCAGCAGGCACACCGGGACAGGGGCTGAAAAACTGTTTTTT.

The chain carries TRBV9 and TRBJ2-1, with 9 bases identical to TRBD2. The V and J ends lost 4 bases and 9 bases, in that order; junction bases with no gene match: 11. Germline values: CDR1 SGDLS, CDR2 YYNGEE. The CDR3 loop spans 15 amino acids. Written as DNA, the CDR3 is TGTGCCAGCAGCCCCGGCCTAGCGGGAAGGCTTGAGCAGTTCTTC. It translates to CASSPGLAGRLEQFF.

The J gene is TRBJ1-2, the V gene TRBV20-1; TRBD1 agrees at 9 bases. This CDR3 comprises 13 residues. The J segment lost 3 bases and the V segment lost 6 bases, leaving 5 bases of the junction unmatched. CDR1 is DFQATT, CDR2 SNEGSKA, per germline (reference sequence). The CDR3 coding sequence is TGCAGTGCGAGCCGGGACAGGGACTATGGCTACACCTTC. Amino acids: CSASRDRDYGYTF.

This clonotype has just a few counts. This chain links TRBV4-2 with TRBJ1-6; 9 bases agree with TRBD1. Germline loops: CDR1 LGHNA, CDR2 YNFKEQ. The CDR3 spans 17 residues. J lost 7 bases, V lost 3 bases, and 10 bases had no gene match. This CDR3 reads CASSHPTGGAENSPLHF. CDR3 DNA: TGTGCCAGCAGCCACCCCACAGGGGGCGCGGAGAATTCACCCCTCCACTTT.

The chain links TRBV3-1 to TRBJ1-3, with 7 bases matching TRBD1. The CDR3 runs to 14 residues. Germline CDR1 reads LGHDT; CDR2 reads YNNKEL (reference sequence). V was pared by 4 bases and J by 10 bases, with 10 bases of the junction left unmatched. The CDR3 nucleotides are TGTGCCAGCAGCCCATTACAGCTACAGGGGACCATATATTTT. This encodes CASSPLQLQGTIYF.

This clonotype was recorded a few times. The V gene is TRBV18, the J gene TRBJ2-7, with 8 positions matching TRBD2. CDR3 size: 14 residues. Germline lookup yields CDR1 KGHSH and CDR2 LQKENI. The V and J ends lost 3 bases and 2 bases, in that order; junction bases with no gene match: 3. CDR3 amino acids: CASSPAGLAYEQYF. CDR3 nucleotide sequence: TGTGCCAGCTCACCTGCGGGACTAGCCTACGAGCAGTACTTC.

This clonotype showed up just a few times. This chain joins TRBV10-3 and TRBJ2-3; a weak D match, TRBD1 (6 bases). Germline V lookup: CDR1 ENHRY, CDR2 SYGVKD. The CDR3 is 15 residues long. Trimming took 0 bases from V and 2 from J, leaving 9 bases between them. The CDR3 protein is CAISESGTSTDTQYF. As DNA, the CDR3 is TGTGCCATCAGTGAGTCCGGGACATCCACAGATACGCAGTATTTT.

This clonotype was counted many times. The rearrangement links TRBV10-3 to TRBJ2-1; D tentatively reads TRBD1 or TRBD2 (5 bases each). The V gene lost 8 bases and the J gene lost 6 bases, with 20 bases spanning the gap. The CDR3 is 15 residues long. CDR1 ENHRY and CDR2 SYGVKD come from the germline V gene. CDR3 bases: TGTGCCATCGAACAAACAGGCTTCGAGGGCAATGAGCAGTTCTTC. This gives the protein CAIEQTGFEGNEQFF.

This chain uses TRBV12-3 or TRBV12-4 with TRBJ1-5; no clear D. Trimming removed 7 bases from V and 5 bases from J, with 12 bases in between. CDR3 size: 13 residues. CDR3 protein: CASTLFLDQPQHF. CDR3 nucleotides: TGTGCCAGCACCTTATTCCTGGATCAGCCCCAGCATTTT.

The chain couples TRBV12-3 or TRBV12-4 to TRBJ2-7; 7 nucleotides align to TRBD1. Trimming took 8 bases from V and 2 from J; bases not matched to a gene: 0. The CDR3 length is 11 residues. DNA for the CDR3: TGTGCCAGCGGACAGGCCTACGAGCAGTACTTC. It encodes CASGQAYEQYF.

The chain couples TRBV9 to TRBJ1-1; D uncertain. The CDR3 totals 15 residues. Germline CDR1 reads SGDLS; CDR2 reads YYNGEE. Trimming pared 0 bases from V and 1 base from J, leaving 10 bases between. The CDR3 bases are TGTGCCAGCAGCGTAGCGCCGGAGCAGAACACTGAAGCTTTCTTT. Translation gives CASSVAPEQNTEAFF. Variable domain in full (rest from reference TRBV9 and TRBJ1-1): DSGVTQTPKHLITATGQRVTLRCSPRSGDLSVYWYQQSLDQGLQFLIQYYNGEERAKGNILERFSAQQFPDLHSELNLSSLELGDSALYFCASSVAPEQNTEAFFGQGTRLTVV.

This clonotype was picked up many times. This sequence joins TRBV6-1 and TRBJ1-2, with D perhaps TRBD1 (6 bases). Germline V CDR1 and CDR2: MNHNS, SASEGT. CDR3 length: 13 residues. The V end lost 6 bases, the J end lost 3 bases, and 11 bases lay between the germline ends. This chain's CDR3 is CASSAGHYYGYTF. In nucleotides, the CDR3 is TGTGCCAGCAGCGCGGGACACTACTATGGCTACACCTTC.

This clonotype came up a few times. The chain uses TRBV7-8 and TRBJ2-2; TRBD1 aligns across 8 bases. The V gene end was trimmed by 5 bases and the J gene end by 4 bases; junction bases not matched to a gene: 12. The germline V gene has CDR1 SGHVS and CDR2 FQNEAQ. This CDR3 has 17 amino acids. The CDR3 is CASSSLRGTGGTGELFF. The CDR3 coding sequence is TGTGCCAGCAGCAGCTTACGCGGGACAGGCGGCACCGGGGAGCTGTTTTTT.

This clonotype came up a few times. J is TRBJ2-7 and V is TRBV10-3; the D gene could be TRBD1 or TRBD2 (6 bases each). The germline V and J ends were trimmed by 2 bases and 4 bases, with 18 bases remaining between them. Germline CDR1 is ENHRY and CDR2 is SYGVKD. The CDR3 covers 16 residues. CDR3 in DNA: TGTGCCATCAGTGAGCCCTTCAGGGGACTCCTTTACGAGCAGTACTTC. This codes for CAISEPFRGLLYEQYF.